This TCR beta chain was identified in a study of long-term antiretroviral therapy in people with HIV. Study-level findings and limits: The study found that diversity rose after ART but stayed below transplant donor controls. Viral resistance, ART adherence and therapy changes all lacked available data.

Sampling of each donor yielded at least one pre-ART PBMC sample and at least two post-ART PBMC samples. Specimens retained about 0.9-11 million cryopreserved PBMC preceding DNA extraction. About this clone itself: Its target is unknown.

Researchers ran immunoSEQ v3.0 at survey level. Sequencing was performed with immunoSEQ multiplex PCR; in TCRdb, only in-frame clones are kept and a portion is missing. The sample lists tens of thousands of clones, 70% to 80% occurring once. This CDR3 has 15 amino acids. CDR1 MNHEY and CDR2 SMNVEV come from the germline V gene (reference sequence). Trimming took 3 bases from V and 6 from J; bases not matched to a gene: 4. The TCR sequence derives from a woman aged 40-49 years with HIV. This chain connects TRBV27 to TRBJ2-1; 11 nucleotides agree with TRBD1. Sequenced here: unsorted PBMCs, sampled about 1.8 years before starting antiretroviral therapy. CDR3 DNA: TGTGCCAGCAGTTTCGGACAGGGGGCCGGCAATGAGCAGTTCTTC. It yields the protein CASSFGQGAGNEQFF.